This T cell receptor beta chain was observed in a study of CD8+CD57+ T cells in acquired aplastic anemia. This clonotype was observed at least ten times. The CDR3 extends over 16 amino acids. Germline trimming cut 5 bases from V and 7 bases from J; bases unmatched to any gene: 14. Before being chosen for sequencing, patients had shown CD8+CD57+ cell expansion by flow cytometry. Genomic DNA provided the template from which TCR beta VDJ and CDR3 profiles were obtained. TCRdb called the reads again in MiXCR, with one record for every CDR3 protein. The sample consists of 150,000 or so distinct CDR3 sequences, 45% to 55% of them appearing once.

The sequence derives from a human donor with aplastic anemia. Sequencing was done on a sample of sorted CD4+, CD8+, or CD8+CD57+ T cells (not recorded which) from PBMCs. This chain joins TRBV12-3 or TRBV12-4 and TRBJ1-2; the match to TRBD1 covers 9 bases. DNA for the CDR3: TGTGCCAGCAGTCCGCTACCGGGACAGGGAAGAGGTGGCTACACCTTC. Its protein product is CASSPLPGQGRGGYTF.